The following is a TCR beta chain sequence with its context. This entry is derived from a study of blood T cell repertoires in COVID-19. Study overall: Sources were T cells, B-cell-depleted T cells, or PBMCs; the material itself was cDNA or gDNA.

Original handling: For nucleated cells, counts were estimated from reference gene primer amplification. The method was immunoSEQ multiplex PCR; TCRdb's version includes in-frame clones alone and lacks a portion of them. V and J calls and clone size are copied from that table; D and trimming were computed from the DNA. The sample has some 120,000 clones; about four fifths are singletons. This TCR was recovered from a woman between 50 and 59 years old with acute or convalescent COVID-19. Sequencing was performed on peripheral blood.

The CDR3 region is CASSVGRLNTGELFF. CDR3 nucleotide sequence: TGTGCCAGCAGCGTAGGCCGGTTGAACACCGGGGAGCTGTTTTTT. The chain has TRBV9 and TRBJ2-2; D remains unclear. V lost 0 bases and J 1 base, leaving 7 bases between the germline ends. Germline CDR1 SGDLS, CDR2 YYNGEE. This CDR3 is built from 15 residues. Complete variable domain (other parts from reference TRBV9 and TRBJ2-2): DSGVTQTPKHLITATGQRVTLRCSPRSGDLSVYWYQQSLDQGLQFLIQYYNGEERAKGNILERFSAQQFPDLHSELNLSSLELGDSALYFCASSVGRLNTGELFFGEGSRLTVL.